This T cell receptor beta chain stems from a study of neurological immune-mediated disorders. TCRdb passed the 5' RACE reads through MiXCR, listing each CDR3 protein once. The table shows over 55,000 distinct CDR3 sequences, with around 10% occurring only once. At least ten counts were recorded for this clonotype. The CDR3 length is 14 residues. Trimming cost V 3 bases and J 4 bases; bases outside gene matches: 7. Germline-derived CDR1 and CDR2 are DFQATT and SNEGSKA (reference sequence). Documented time point: longitudinal time-point 2. The chain couples TRBV20-1 to TRBJ1-2, with TRBD1 identical over 8 bases. Sequencing was performed on PBMCs. This TCR was sampled from a man younger than 45 in good health. CDR3 DNA: TGCAGTGCTAGTCAGACAGGGGTTGGCTATGGCTACACCTTC. It codes for CSASQTGVGYGYTF.